This T cell receptor beta chain came from a study of blood T cells in healthy people across ages. Together with a sample-barcoded 5' primer, a J-beta primer mix was included in a second PCR lasting roughly 6 to 12 cycles. Every single cDNA molecule received a tag from a template-switch adaptor with 12 random nucleotides. Each CDR3 protein gets one entry after TCRdb re-called the 5' RACE reads with MiXCR. The data show approximately 820,000 distinct CDR3 sequences, with around 43% seen just once and under 20% held by the top ten. A few counts support this clonotype. The CDR3 spans 12 residues. The V end was cut by 4 bases, the J end by 3 bases, with 9 bases between. Germline V gene lookup returns CDR1 SQVTM and CDR2 ANQGSEA.

This chain connects TRBV29-1 to TRBJ1-2, with TRBD1 as a possible D gene (5 bases). The TCR was taken from a man between 60 and 70 years old in good health. Sequenced: blood. CDR3 bases: TGCAGCGTTGGACAGTCAGACTATGGCTACACCTTC. As protein: CSVGQSDYGYTF.